This T cell receptor (beta chain) stems from a study of cytomegalovirus exposure and HLA in healthy donors. Whole-study findings and limits: 150 to 200 TCR beta chains were listed as cytomegalovirus-associated. Certain sequence variants were highly shared and formed a cluster, and this cluster was likely a sequencing artifact. Immune exposure was documented only through CMV serostatus.

Germline loops: CDR1 ENHRY, CDR2 SYGVKD. The junction had 7 bases not matched to a gene; V was cut back by 6 bases and J by 9 bases. The CDR3 has 13 amino acids. As concerns this clone: Its cognate antigen is unknown.

Primers included in the PCR were 60 Vbeta and 13 Jbeta primers. Authors' analysis steps: Roughly 10 million shared chains were among tens of millions of unique TCR beta chains counted in a later analysis. Clones were sequenced by immunoSEQ multiplex PCR, and TCRdb holds only the in-frame ones, with some missing. V, J and clone size reflect that table, while D and trimming were determined from the DNA. There are more than 80,000 clones in the sample; 75% to 85% occur only once, and 1.6% lies in the top ten. The gene calls are TRBV10-3 and TRBJ2-1; 8 bases match TRBD2. Input material: PBMCs. This clonotype was obtained from a man aged 50 to 59 in good health and CMV-seronegative. CDR3 DNA sequence: TGTGCCATCAGCTCGGGGGGGCCCGGTGAGCAGTTCTTC. This codes for CAISSGGPGEQFF.